This record covers a single T cell receptor beta chain. This clone appeared a single time. Its antigen target is currently unknown. Per-base qualities were not stored, and no clone one base away is much larger. The sample is drawn from a study of graft-versus-host responses after intestinal transplantation (dated by TCRdb to about 2021). For the wider study: Recipients received multivisceral, liver-intestinal, or isolated intestinal transplants. Every recipient was given anti-thymocyte globulin induction, then maintenance tacrolimus and steroids for about 3 years. After intestinal transplantation, graft-versus-host and host-versus-graft alloreactive T cell clones were followed in the graft, circulation and bone marrow using bulk TCR-beta CDR3 sequencing. Alloreactive clones were identified by sequencing pre-transplant mixed lymphocyte reaction products and comparing them with unstimulated pre-transplant donor and recipient T cells. A cohort of around 25 intestinal transplant recipients, including one retransplant, was enrolled, and 3 patients lacking pretransplant specimens were excluded. Donor T cell macrochimerism was defined as a peak of at least 4% donor T cells among recipient peripheral blood mononuclear cells. Samples from three later patients were sequenced in-house on an Illumina MiSeq with MiXCR processing rather than by the commercial service.

Blood samples were collected up to 4 times in the first month after transplant and then at least monthly when available. Libraries were made using the immunoSEQ multiplex PCR assay. For most patients, genomic DNA was subjected to high-throughput TCR-beta CDR3 sequencing by Adaptive Biotechnologies. As for the original processing: TCR sequencing data for approximately 17 patients were retrieved from Adaptive's ImmunoSEQ software; three other patients were processed with MiXCR and VDJtools. CDR3 nucleotide sequences shared between donor and recipient were removed because the origin of such sequences could not be assigned. Alloreactive clones required at least 2-fold expansion over unstimulated cells and minimum CFSE-low frequency of 0.002% (template counts) or 0.001% (read counts). A clone was considered mappable if detected in the sequenced pre-transplant spleen, lymph node, or MLR CFSE-low populations of the donor or recipient. The cumulative frequency of alloreactive clones was calculated as a percentage of all sequences, weighted by copy number. TCRdb stores this immuneACCESS table with in-frame sequences only. Part of the clones is absent; in the studies checked, under half of the shortfall reflects unresolved V genes, and no reason is known for the rest. That table furnishes V, J and clone size, whereas the DNA furnished D and trimming. The sample records more than 20,000 clones, 70% to 90% of which are singletons. The ten largest account for around 1.1% of the sample.

For CDR1 and CDR2, the germline V gene lists SGHAT and FQNNGV. Including cysteine and phenylalanine, the CDR3 has 15 amino acids. Here the CDR3 DNA is all that survives: 45 bases in frame from base 1. V and J are truncated by 6 bases and 0 bases respectively, leaving an intervening sequence of 11 bases. The paper's findings and limits, for the study overall: The conclusions were limited by the relatively low number and heterogeneity of the intestinal transplant patients. Early after transplant, declines in HvG clones were associated with peak levels of circulating GvH clones. In the allografts of patients with donor T cell macrochimerism, GvH to HvG T cell clonal ratios were high. GvH clones were found in recipient bone marrow, and some of the GvH clones appeared earlier in ileal mucosa or blood, which is consistent with an intestinal mucosal origin.

The sequence derives from a human patient who received an intestinal transplant, so some T cells may come from the graft donor. The specimen was PBMCs, collected around 29 days after intestinal transplant. The chain couples TRBV11-2 to TRBJ1-4; TRBD1 is possibly the D segment (5 matching bases). The CDR3 in this case is CASRATGATNEKLFF. At the DNA level, the sequence is TGTGCCAGCAGGGCTACAGGAGCAACTAATGAAAAACTGTTTTTT.